A selection of T cell receptor beta chains follows, all from one sample in a study of T cells in Graves' hyperthyroidism and ophthalmopathy. A single record per CDR3 protein comes from TCRdb applying MiXCR to the multiplex PCR reads. The table lists some 370,000 distinct CDR3 sequences, roughly 17% of them singletons. The specimen sequenced was blood. Every receptor here comes from a woman aged 25 to 39 with Graves' hyperthyroidism that later progressed to Graves' ophthalmopathy. CDR3s include the opening cysteine and the closing phenylalanine or tryptophan. A D gene is named only where the DNA matches it firmly. For some rows the clone size is stated as once, few or many, or as a class when expanded; others skip it.

CDR3: CASSRLREETQYF; DNA: TGTGCCAGCTCACGTCTAAGGGAGGAGACCCAGTACTTC; V: TRBV18; D: NA; size: many; J: TRBJ2-5
CDR3: CASSLATSGRARAYEQYF; DNA: TGCGCCAGCAGCTTGGCGACTAGCGGGAGGGCCAGGGCCTACGAGCAGTACTTC; V: TRBV5-1; D: TRBD2; size: NA; J: TRBJ2-7
CDR3: CASSSGAGNYFNYGYTF; DNA: TGTGCCAGCAGCTCTGGCGCAGGGAACTACTTTAACTATGGCTACACCTTC; V: TRBV5-6; D: NA; size: many; J: TRBJ1-2
CDR3: CASSFGSSGGETQYF; DNA: TGTGCCAGCAGTTTCGGTTCTAGCGGGGGAGAGACCCAGTACTTC; V: TRBV28; D: TRBD2; size: NA; J: TRBJ2-5
CDR3: CSARVGTTNEQFF; DNA: TGCAGTGCTAGAGTCGGGACGACAAATGAGCAGTTCTTC; V: TRBV20-1; D: NA; size: many; J: TRBJ2-1
CDR3: CSARPGGTEAFF; DNA: TGCAGTGCTAGACCGGGGGGTACTGAAGCTTTCTTT; V: TRBV20-1; D: NA; size: many; J: TRBJ1-1
CDR3: CAISDIWGSSSGNTIYF; DNA: TGTGCCATCAGTGATATTTGGGGGTCCAGCTCTGGAAACACCATATATTTT; V: TRBV10-3; D: NA; size: many; J: TRBJ1-3
CDR3: CAWTTPKGFDEQYF; DNA: TGTGCCTGGACGACTCCTAAAGGCTTTGACGAGCAGTACTTC; V: TRBV30; D: NA; size: many; J: TRBJ2-7
CDR3: CASSGFGQGSDTQYF; DNA: TGCGCCAGCTCCGGATTCGGACAGGGATCGGATACGCAGTATTTT; V: TRBV5-1; D: TRBD1; size: many; J: TRBJ2-3
CDR3: CATSDLRGGQADTQYF; DNA: TGTGCCACCAGTGATCTACGGGGGGGCCAGGCAGATACGCAGTATTTT; V: TRBV24-1; D: TRBD2; size: many; J: TRBJ2-3
CDR3: CSASGLAGNNEQFF; DNA: TGCAGTGCTAGTGGACTAGCGGGAAACAATGAGCAGTTCTTC; V: TRBV20-1; D: TRBD2; size: many; J: TRBJ2-1
CDR3: CASSFYNEKLFF; DNA: TGTGCCAGCAGCTTTTATAATGAAAAACTGTTTTTT; V: TRBV5-6; D: NA; size: NA; J: TRBJ1-4
CDR3: CASSLVAGGTYNEQFF; DNA: TGTGCCAGCAGCTTAGTCGCGGGAGGCACCTACAATGAGCAGTTCTTC; V: TRBV11-2; D: TRBD2; size: NA; J: TRBJ2-1
CDR3: CATRPGQETSGANVLTF; DNA: TGTGCCACCAGACCGGGACAGGAGACCTCTGGGGCCAACGTCCTGACTTTC; V: TRBV24-1; D: TRBD1; size: many; J: TRBJ2-6
CDR3: CASHHTTDLTGELFF; DNA: TGTGCCAGCCACCACACGACAGACCTCACCGGGGAGCTGTTTTTT; V: TRBV6-2/TRBV6-3; D: NA; size: many; J: TRBJ2-2
CDR3: CASSPWESVNSPLHF; DNA: TGTGCCAGCAGTCCATGGGAATCTGTGAATTCACCCCTCCACTTT; V: TRBV27; D: NA; size: many; J: TRBJ1-6
CDR3: CASWEQTNEKLFF; DNA: TGTGCCAGCTGGGAGCAGACGAATGAAAAACTGTTTTTT; V: TRBV28; D: NA; size: many; J: TRBJ1-4
CDR3: CASSQMPGDLWSSYNSPLHF; DNA: TGTGCCAGTAGTCAAATGCCCGGGGACCTTTGGAGCTCCTATAATTCACCCCTCCACTTT; V: TRBV19; D: NA; size: NA; J: TRBJ1-6
CDR3: CASSAQTSGSASTDTQYF; DNA: TGTGCCAGCAGCGCTCAGACTAGCGGGAGCGCTAGCACAGATACGCAGTATTTT; V: TRBV7-9; D: TRBD2; size: few; J: TRBJ2-3
CDR3: CASKKTGTRTEAFF; DNA: TGTGCCAGCAAAAAAACCGGGACTAGGACTGAAGCTTTCTTT; V: TRBV28; D: NA; size: many; J: TRBJ1-1
CDR3: CASEGGQSSGANVLTF; DNA: TGTGCCAGCGAAGGCGGACAGAGCTCTGGGGCCAACGTCCTGACTTTC; V: TRBV25-1; D: NA; size: many; J: TRBJ2-6
CDR3: CASSLERGRLYNEQFF; DNA: TGTGCCAGCAGCTTAGAGCGCGGGAGGCTTTACAATGAGCAGTTCTTC; V: TRBV7-9; D: TRBD2; size: NA; J: TRBJ2-1
CDR3: CASSLLAGGLQEQFF; DNA: TGTGCCAGCAGCTTACTGGCGGGGGGGCTGCAGGAGCAGTTCTTC; V: TRBV7-2; D: TRBD2; size: many; J: TRBJ2-1
CDR3: CASSDSGVRYEQYF; DNA: TGTGCCAGCAGTGATTCGGGAGTTCGGTACGAGCAGTACTTC; V: TRBV2; D: NA; size: many; J: TRBJ2-7
CDR3: CSASGTSGGLYNEQFF; DNA: TGCAGTGCTTCCGGGACTAGCGGGGGGCTATACAATGAGCAGTTCTTC; V: TRBV20-1; D: TRBD2; size: NA; J: TRBJ2-1
CDR3: CASSTFSTGRYEQYF; DNA: TGTGCCAGCAGCACGTTTAGCACAGGGCGATACGAGCAGTACTTC; V: TRBV27; D: NA; size: many; J: TRBJ2-7
CDR3: CATSPDRNTEAFF; DNA: TGTGCCACCAGTCCGGACAGGAACACTGAAGCTTTCTTT; V: TRBV15; D: NA; size: many; J: TRBJ1-1
CDR3: CASKDSNNSPLHF; DNA: TGTGCCAGCAAGGACAGCAATAATTCACCCCTCCACTTT; V: TRBV3-1; D: NA; size: many; J: TRBJ1-6
CDR3: CASKETANYGYTF; DNA: TGTGCCAGCAAAGAGACCGCTAACTATGGCTACACCTTC; V: TRBV27; D: NA; size: many; J: TRBJ1-2
CDR3: CASSPAGGHAYGYTF; DNA: TGTGCCAGCAGTCCCGCGGGAGGGCATGCCTATGGCTACACCTTC; V: TRBV28; D: NA; size: few; J: TRBJ1-2
CDR3: CSASSRAGNKIGDTQYF; DNA: TGCAGTGCTAGTTCGCGAGCGGGCAATAAAATAGGAGATACGCAGTATTTT; V: TRBV20-1; D: NA; size: NA; J: TRBJ2-3
CDR3: CSVEEEWQGLNEQFF; DNA: TGCAGCGTTGAAGAAGAGTGGCAGGGATTAAATGAGCAGTTCTTC; V: TRBV29-1; D: NA; size: NA; J: TRBJ2-1
CDR3: CASSLPLSSGAREEYNEQFF; DNA: TGTGCCAGCAGTCTTCCCCTCTCTAGCGGGGCCCGGGAGGAATACAATGAGCAGTTCTTC; V: TRBV28; D: TRBD2; size: many; J: TRBJ2-1
CDR3: CSVEHGEPRSGYTF; DNA: TGCAGCGTTGAGCATGGGGAGCCGAGGAGTGGCTACACCTTC; V: TRBV29-1; D: NA; size: few; J: TRBJ1-2
CDR3: CASSPSMTGELYGYTF; DNA: TGTGCCAGCAGTCCGAGTATGACAGGAGAACTCTATGGCTACACCTTC; V: TRBV12-3/TRBV12-4; D: NA; size: many; J: TRBJ1-2
CDR3: CSARRWPSNQPQHF; DNA: TGCAGTGCTAGAAGGTGGCCGAGCAATCAGCCCCAGCATTTT; V: TRBV20-1; D: NA; size: NA; J: TRBJ1-5
CDR3: CASSRTDRVAKNIQYF; DNA: TGTGCCAGCAGCCGGACCGACAGGGTGGCCAAAAACATTCAGTACTTC; V: TRBV14; D: TRBD1; size: NA; J: TRBJ2-4
CDR3: CASIPTGSYGYTF; DNA: TGTGCCAGTATCCCGACAGGGAGCTATGGCTACACCTTC; V: TRBV19; D: TRBD1; size: NA; J: TRBJ1-2
CDR3: CAIRGQSGGNTNYGYTF; DNA: TGTGCCATCAGGGGCCAGTCGGGCGGAAATACTAACTATGGCTACACCTTC; V: TRBV10-3; D: NA; size: many; J: TRBJ1-2
CDR3: CASSEDRLNTEASF; DNA: TGTGCCAGCAGCGAAGACAGGCTGAACACTGAAGCTTCCTTT; V: TRBV2; D: NA; size: few; J: TRBJ1-1
CDR3: CASSENFGSSGNTIYF; DNA: TGTGCCAGCAGTGAGAACTTTGGGAGCTCTGGAAACACCATATATTTT; V: TRBV2; D: NA; size: many; J: TRBJ1-3
CDR3: CASSVGSGRDNEQFF; DNA: TGTGCCAGCAGTGTGGGTAGCGGGAGAGACAATGAGCAGTTCTTC; V: TRBV12-3/TRBV12-4; D: TRBD2; size: many; J: TRBJ2-1
CDR3: CSAELTGQNIQYF; DNA: TGCAGTGCCGAGTTGACGGGACAAAACATTCAGTACTTC; V: TRBV20-1; D: NA; size: many; J: TRBJ2-4
CDR3: CASSSTGETQYF; DNA: TGTGCCAGCAGCTCAACGGGAGAGACCCAGTACTTC; V: TRBV7-9; D: NA; size: many; J: TRBJ2-5
CDR3: CASSEGARLAGGHEQFF; DNA: TGTGCCAGCAGTGAAGGAGCGCGACTAGCGGGGGGGCATGAGCAGTTCTTC; V: TRBV6-1; D: TRBD2; size: few; J: TRBJ2-1